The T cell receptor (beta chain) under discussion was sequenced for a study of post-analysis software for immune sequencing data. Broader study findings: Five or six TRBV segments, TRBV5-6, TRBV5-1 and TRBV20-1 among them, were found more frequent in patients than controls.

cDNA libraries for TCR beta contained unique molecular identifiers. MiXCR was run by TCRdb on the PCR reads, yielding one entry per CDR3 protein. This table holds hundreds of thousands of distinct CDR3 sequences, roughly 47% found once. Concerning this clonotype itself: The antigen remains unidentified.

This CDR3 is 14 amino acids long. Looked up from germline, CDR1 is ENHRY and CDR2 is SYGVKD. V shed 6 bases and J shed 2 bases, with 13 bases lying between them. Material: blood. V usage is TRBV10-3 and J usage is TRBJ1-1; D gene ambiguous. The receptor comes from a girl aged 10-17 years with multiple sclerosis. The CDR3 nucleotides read TGTGCCATCAGCGTAAACGAGTTAAACACTGAAGCTTTCTTT. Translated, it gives CAISVNELNTEAFF.